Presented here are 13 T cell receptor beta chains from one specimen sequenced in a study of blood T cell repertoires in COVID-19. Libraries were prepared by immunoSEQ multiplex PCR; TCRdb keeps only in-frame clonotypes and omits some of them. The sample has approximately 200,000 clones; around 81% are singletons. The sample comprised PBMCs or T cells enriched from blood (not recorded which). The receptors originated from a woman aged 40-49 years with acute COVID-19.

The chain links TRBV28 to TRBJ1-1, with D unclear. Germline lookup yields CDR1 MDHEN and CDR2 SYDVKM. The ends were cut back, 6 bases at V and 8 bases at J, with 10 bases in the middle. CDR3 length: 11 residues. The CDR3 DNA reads TGTGCCAGCAGGACGACCGGGGAAGCTTTCTTT. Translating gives CASRTTGEAFF.

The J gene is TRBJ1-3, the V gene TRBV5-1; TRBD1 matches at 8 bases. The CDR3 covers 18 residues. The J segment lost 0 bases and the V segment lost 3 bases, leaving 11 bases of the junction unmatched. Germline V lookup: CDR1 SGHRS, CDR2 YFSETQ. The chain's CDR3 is CASSSSDRGFTSGNTIYF. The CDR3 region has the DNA TGCGCCAGCAGCTCGAGTGACAGGGGCTTTACCTCTGGAAACACCATATATTTT.

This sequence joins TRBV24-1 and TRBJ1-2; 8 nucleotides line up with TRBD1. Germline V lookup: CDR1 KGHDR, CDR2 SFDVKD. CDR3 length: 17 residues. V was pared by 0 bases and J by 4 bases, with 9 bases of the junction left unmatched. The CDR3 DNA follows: TGTGCCACCAGTGATTTGCGTCGGACAGGGAGTTCCTATGGCTACACCTTC. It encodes CATSDLRRTGSSYGYTF.

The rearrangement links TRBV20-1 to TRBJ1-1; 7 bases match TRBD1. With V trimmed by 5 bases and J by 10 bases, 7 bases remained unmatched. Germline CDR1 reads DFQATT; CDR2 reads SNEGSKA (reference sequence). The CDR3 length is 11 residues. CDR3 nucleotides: TGCAGTGCTGCCAAGGCAGGGGGAGCTTTCTTT. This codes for CSAAKAGGAFF.

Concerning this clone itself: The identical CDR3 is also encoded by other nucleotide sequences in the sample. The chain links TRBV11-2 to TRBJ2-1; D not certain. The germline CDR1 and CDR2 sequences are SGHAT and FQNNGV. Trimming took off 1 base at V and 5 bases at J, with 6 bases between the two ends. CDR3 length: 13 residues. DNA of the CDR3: TGTGCCAGCAGCTTAGGACTCAACAATGAGCAGTTCTTC. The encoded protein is CASSLGLNNEQFF.

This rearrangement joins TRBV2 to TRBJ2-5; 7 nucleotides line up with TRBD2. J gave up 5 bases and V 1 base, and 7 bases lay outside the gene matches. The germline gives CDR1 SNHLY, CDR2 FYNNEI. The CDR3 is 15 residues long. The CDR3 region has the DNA TGTGCCAGCAGTGAAGAGCTAGCGGCCGAGGAGACCCAGTACTTC. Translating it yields CASSEELAAEETQYF.

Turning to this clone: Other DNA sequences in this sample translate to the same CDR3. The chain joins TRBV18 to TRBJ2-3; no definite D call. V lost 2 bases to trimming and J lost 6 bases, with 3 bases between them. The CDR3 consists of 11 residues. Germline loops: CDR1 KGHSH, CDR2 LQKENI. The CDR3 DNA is TGTGCCAGCTCACCATCGGATACGCAGTATTTT. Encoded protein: CASSPSDTQYF.

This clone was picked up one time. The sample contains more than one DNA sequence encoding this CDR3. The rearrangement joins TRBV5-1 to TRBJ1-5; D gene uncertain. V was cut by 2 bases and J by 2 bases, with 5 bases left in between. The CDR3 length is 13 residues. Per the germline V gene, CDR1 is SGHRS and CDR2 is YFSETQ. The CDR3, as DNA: TGCGCCAGCAGCTTACGAGGCAATCAGCCCCAGCATTTT. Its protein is CASSLRGNQPQHF.

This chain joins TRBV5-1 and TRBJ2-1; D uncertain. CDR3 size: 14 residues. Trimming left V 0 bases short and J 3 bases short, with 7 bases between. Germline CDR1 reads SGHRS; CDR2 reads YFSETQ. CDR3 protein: CASSLGGIYNEQFF. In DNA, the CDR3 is TGCGCCAGCAGCTTGGGAGGTATCTACAATGAGCAGTTCTTC.

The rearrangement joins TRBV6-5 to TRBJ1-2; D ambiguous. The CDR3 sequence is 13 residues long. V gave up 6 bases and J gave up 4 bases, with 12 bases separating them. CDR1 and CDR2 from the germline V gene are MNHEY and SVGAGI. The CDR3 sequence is CASSRDGVYGYTF. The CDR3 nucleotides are TGTGCCAGCAGCCGCGACGGAGTCTATGGCTACACCTTC.

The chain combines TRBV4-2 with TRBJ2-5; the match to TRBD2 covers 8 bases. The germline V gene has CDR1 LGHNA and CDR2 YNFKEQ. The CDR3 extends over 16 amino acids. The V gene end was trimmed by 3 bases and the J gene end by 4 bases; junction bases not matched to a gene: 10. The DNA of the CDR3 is TGTGCCAGCAGCCAGGGGGTGGCGGGGGGCCCAGAGACCCAGTACTTC. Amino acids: CASSQGVAGGPETQYF.

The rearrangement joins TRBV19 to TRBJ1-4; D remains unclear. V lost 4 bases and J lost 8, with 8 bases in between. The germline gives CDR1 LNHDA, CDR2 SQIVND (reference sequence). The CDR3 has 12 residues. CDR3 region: CASSRSGEKLFF. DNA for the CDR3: TGTGCCAGTAGTAGGTCAGGCGAAAAACTGTTTTTT.

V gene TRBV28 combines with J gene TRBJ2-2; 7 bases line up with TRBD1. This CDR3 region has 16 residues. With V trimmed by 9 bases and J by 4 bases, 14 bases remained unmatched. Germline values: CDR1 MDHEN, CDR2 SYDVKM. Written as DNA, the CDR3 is TGTGCCAGTATCCAAGGGGGACAGATCTTCACCGGGGAGCTGTTTTTT. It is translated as CASIQGGQIFTGELFF. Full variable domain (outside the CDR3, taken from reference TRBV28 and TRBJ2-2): DVKVTQSSRYLVKRTGEKVFLECVQDMDHENMFWYRQDPGLGLRLIYFSYDVKMKEKGDIPEGYSVSREKKERFSLILESASTNQTSMYLCASIQGGQIFTGELFFGEGSRLTVL.